These 24 T cell receptor beta chains came from one sample sequenced in a study of identical twins listed by TCRdb under 2016. Receptor amplification or capture employed 5' RACE. Sequencing was performed on an Illumina HiSeq 2000. TCRdb cleaned the public reads at Q25 with fastp, built clones with MiXCR and kept in-frame beta chains. Identical CDR3 proteins give one entry, which carries the most common genes and DNA. The sample includes 250,000 to 300,000 distinct CDR3 sequences, with roughly 10% observed a single time. The top ten clones comprise 5.5% to 9% of the sample. This same sample was also taken into another study, of yellow fever vaccine responses in identical twins.

Sequencing input: CD8+ T cells sorted from blood. Source of these receptors: a woman aged 18-30 years in good health.

The rearrangement links TRBV20-1 to TRBJ2-1; D call uncertain. CDR1 and CDR2 from the germline V gene are DFQATT and SNEGSKA (reference sequence). This CDR3 spans 14 amino acids. Trimming removed 3 bases from V and 8 bases from J, with 17 bases in between. The CDR3, as DNA: TGCAGTGCTAGGGGTCACTACAGTTCCGATGAGCAGTTCTTC. Its translation: CSARGHYSSDEQFF.

The gene calls are TRBV6-9 and TRBJ1-5; possible D gene TRBD1, 6 bases. Germline V gene data show CDR1 as MNHGY and CDR2 as SVAAGI. V was clipped by 2 bases and J by 0 bases, with 11 bases between them. This CDR3 is 16 amino acids long. The CDR3 region has the DNA TGTGCCAGCAGTTATCCCCAGGGGCATAGCAATCAGCCCCAGCATTTT. It yields the protein CASSYPQGHSNQPQHF.

This clonotype was observed at least ten times. The chain uses TRBV15 and TRBJ2-1, with 11 bases aligning to TRBD2. The V gene's germline CDR1 is LNHNV and CDR2 YYDKDF (reference sequence). Unmatched junction bases numbered 6, after V lost 1 base and J lost 7 bases. This CDR3 is 16 amino acids long. In DNA, the CDR3 is TGTGCCACCAGCAGAGGACTAGCGGGAACAACAAATGAGCAGTTCTTC. It is translated as CATSRGLAGTTNEQFF.

This clonotype was seen a handful of times. The chain is built from TRBV5-1 and TRBJ2-3; TRBD1 or TRBD2 may be the D gene (5 bases each). V was pared by 0 bases and J by 0 bases, with 17 bases between. The CDR3 is made up of 18 amino acids. Germline V gives CDR1 SGHRS, CDR2 YFSETQ. Here the CDR3 reads CASSLGPTGTLSTDTQYF. In DNA, the CDR3 is TGCGCCAGCAGCTTGGGACCCACCGGGACCCTGAGCACAGATACGCAGTATTTT.

This clonotype was found many times. The gene calls are TRBV12-3 or TRBV12-4 and TRBJ1-1, with D unresolved. The CDR3 is 13 residues long. Between the trimmed V and J ends, which lost 7 bases and 6 bases, there was a span of 15 bases. The CDR3 region has the DNA TGTGCCAGCATGGTCAGCCCGCACCCTGAAGCTTTCTTT. It codes for CASMVSPHPEAFF.

This clonotype showed up many times. The chain combines TRBV7-9 with TRBJ2-2; D is undetermined. The CDR3 spans 12 residues. Germline assignment: CDR1 SEHNR and CDR2 FQNEAQ (reference sequence). The CDR3 loop reads CVPGEETGELFF. CDR3 bases: TGTGTCCCCGGAGAGGAAACCGGGGAGCTGTTTTTT.

The table lists this clonotype with many counts. This CDR3 reads CASRPQGGQETQYF. The CDR3 region has the DNA TGTGCCAGCAGACCACAGGGGGGACAAGAGACCCAGTACTTC. The chain employs TRBV7-9 and TRBJ2-5; 8 bases match TRBD1. Per the germline V gene, CDR1 is SEHNR and CDR2 is FQNEAQ (reference sequence). Trimming at V came to 6 bases and at J to 2 bases, leaving 5 bases not matched to a gene. CDR3 size: 14 residues.

The table lists this clonotype with a few counts. The chain carries TRBV7-9 and TRBJ2-7; D perhaps matches TRBD1 (5 bases). The V and J ends lost 3 bases and 3 bases respectively, with 9 bases between them. The CDR3 consists of 13 residues. The germline V gene has CDR1 SEHNR and CDR2 FQNEAQ (reference sequence). CDR3 region: CASSLTEFYEQYF. DNA for the CDR3: TGTGCCAGCAGCTTGACAGAGTTCTACGAGCAGTACTTC.

This chain links TRBV19 with TRBJ2-7; D might be TRBD2 (6 bases). The CDR3 runs to 15 residues. Trimming stripped 1 base from V and 2 bases from J, with 12 bases between. Germline CDR1 reads LNHDA; CDR2 reads SQIVND (reference sequence). CDR3: CASSIGWGDTYEQYF. Written as DNA, the CDR3 is TGTGCCAGTAGTATAGGTTGGGGGGATACCTACGAGCAGTACTTC. The full variable domain, completed using reference TRBV19 and TRBJ2-7, is DGGITQSPKYLFRKEGQNVTLSCEQNLNHDAMYWYRQDPGQGLRLIYYSQIVNDFQKGDIAEGYSVSREKKESFPLTVTSAQKNPTAFYLCASSIGWGDTYEQYFGPGTRLTVT.

J is TRBJ1-5 and V is TRBV12-3 or TRBV12-4; the D is unclear. The V and J ends lost 3 bases and 5 bases respectively, with 14 bases between them. The CDR3 length is 15 residues. Written as DNA, the CDR3 is TGTGCCAGCAGTTTTTGGGGAGATGGAGATCAGCCCCAGCATTTT. Encoded protein: CASSFWGDGDQPQHF.

The V call is TRBV4-3, the J call TRBJ2-3; maybe TRBD2 (6 bases). There are 16 residues in the CDR3. Trimming shortened V by 0 bases and J by 2 bases, and 12 bases separated the two germline ends. The germline V gene encodes CDR1 LGHNA and CDR2 YSLEER. The CDR3 DNA reads TGCGCCAGCAGCCAAGATCGAGGGACTCCCACAGATACGCAGTATTTT. Amino acids: CASSQDRGTPTDTQYF.

This clonotype was found many times. This rearrangement joins TRBV5-1 to TRBJ2-5; D remains unclear. Deletions cut 0 bases from V and 3 bases from J, with 6 bases between. The CDR3 covers 13 residues. Germline lookup yields CDR1 SGHRS and CDR2 YFSETQ. CDR3 nucleotide sequence: TGCGCCAGCAGCTTGGAAGGAGAAGAGACCCAGTACTTC. The encoded protein is CASSLEGEETQYF.

The CDR3 spells CASSPPLAGVYNEQFF. The CDR3 DNA reads TGTGCCAGCAGCCCACCGCTAGCGGGGGTCTACAATGAGCAGTTCTTC. The J gene is TRBJ2-1, the V gene TRBV11-2; the match to TRBD2 covers 10 bases. Trimming at V came to 5 bases and at J to 3 bases, leaving 7 bases not matched to a gene. Germline V gives CDR1 SGHAT, CDR2 FQNNGV. The CDR3 has 16 residues.

J is TRBJ1-6 and V is TRBV19; no clear D. Trimming stripped 6 bases from V and 10 bases from J, with 16 bases between. The germline gives CDR1 LNHDA, CDR2 SQIVND (reference sequence). CDR3 length: 14 amino acids. CDR3 protein: CASSQRLRESPLHF. CDR3 bases: TGTGCCAGTAGCCAACGATTGCGGGAGTCACCCCTCCACTTT.

This clonotype was counted ten times or more. The chain links TRBV7-6 to TRBJ2-2; 8 positions agree with TRBD1. The CDR3 loop spans 17 amino acids. Germline CDR1 reads SGHVS; CDR2 reads FNYEAQ. V dropped 4 bases and J dropped 2; count of bases not matched to a gene: 9. CDR3: CASSSLIGTGNTGELFF. The CDR3 DNA sequence: TGTGCCAGCAGCTCACTTATAGGGACAGGAAACACCGGGGAGCTGTTTTTT.

This clonotype was picked up many times. The chain employs TRBV29-1 and TRBJ2-3, with 7 positions matching TRBD1. Germline trimming cut 7 bases from V and 4 bases from J; bases unmatched to any gene: 8. This CDR3 has 13 amino acids. CDR1 and CDR2 from the germline V gene are SQVTM and ANQGSEA. DNA for the CDR3: TGCAGCGGACGGACAGGAGGCGCAGATACGCAGTATTTT. As protein: CSGRTGGADTQYF.

This clonotype was recorded a few times. V usage is TRBV7-6 and J usage is TRBJ2-7; the D is unclear. Germline CDR1 and CDR2: SGHVS and FNYEAQ. CDR3 length equals 11 residues. V was cut by 1 base and J by 6 bases, with 4 bases left in between. The CDR3 nucleotides read TGTGCCAGCAGCTTAGTCTCCGAGCAGTACTTC. It translates to CASSLVSEQYF. The full variable domain, in which reference TRBV7-6 and TRBJ2-7 provide the parts outside the CDR3, is GAGVSQSPRYKVTKRGQDVALRCDPISGHVSLYWYRQALGQGPEFLTYFNYEAQQDKSGLPNDRFSAERPEGSISTLTIQRTEQRDSAMYRCASSLVSEQYFGPGTRLTVT.

The V gene is TRBV12-3 or TRBV12-4, the J gene TRBJ2-6, with TRBD1 identical over 7 bases. This CDR3 has 17 residues. V was pared by 5 bases and J by 5 bases, with 12 bases of the junction left unmatched. The CDR3 sequence: CASSPGTATLRANVLTF. For the CDR3, the DNA is TGTGCCAGCAGTCCCGGGACAGCAACTCTGAGGGCCAACGTCCTGACTTTC.

This clonotype has at least ten counts. The chain carries TRBV7-9 and TRBJ2-7, with 9 bases that match TRBD1. CDR1 is SEHNR, CDR2 FQNEAQ, per germline (reference sequence). The CDR3 runs 14 residues. V was pared by 5 bases and J by 7 bases, with 9 bases of the junction left unmatched. The CDR3 sequence is CASSPAGTGREQYF. The CDR3 DNA sequence: TGTGCCAGCAGCCCAGCCGGGACAGGGAGGGAGCAGTACTTC.

Only a few counts were recorded for this clonotype. The chain recombines TRBV4-2 with TRBJ2-2; 8 bases match TRBD2. Germline V gene lookup returns CDR1 LGHNA and CDR2 YNFKEQ. The CDR3 is 18 amino acids. The trim removed 5 bases at V and 4 bases at J, leaving 15 bases unmatched. CDR3 nucleotide sequence: TGTGCCAGCAGCAGCGGCCCCGGGGGGGGCCGGGGCACCGGGGAGCTGTTTTTT. This sequence encodes CASSSGPGGGRGTGELFF.

This clonotype has only a few counts. The CDR3 loop reads CASTIIGGPPYNEQFF. Here the CDR3 DNA reads TGTGCCAGCACCATCATTGGGGGCCCTCCCTACAATGAGCAGTTCTTC. The V and J genes are TRBV27 and TRBJ2-1, with a tentative D call TRBD1 (6 bases). The CDR3 loop spans 16 amino acids. Trimming pared 7 bases from V and 2 bases from J, leaving 18 bases between. CDR1 MNHEY and CDR2 SMNVEV come from the germline V gene (reference sequence).

The genes are TRBV28 and TRBJ2-1, with 12 bases fitting TRBD2. CDR3 length equals 16 residues. CDR1 is MDHEN and CDR2 is SYDVKM in the germline V gene. V was clipped by 6 bases and J by 6 bases; unmatched bases: 9. DNA for the CDR3: TGTGCCAGCAGATTCAGCGGACTAGCGGGACTCAATGAGCAGTTCTTC. It translates to CASRFSGLAGLNEQFF.

This clonotype came up many times. The rearrangement uses TRBV7-9 and TRBJ2-1; D remains unclear. Germline V gene sequence: CDR1 SEHNR, CDR2 FQNEAQ (reference sequence). This CDR3 has 11 amino acids. V lost 5 bases, J lost 9 bases, and 8 bases lay in between. This CDR3 reads CASSPSSEQFF. For the CDR3, the DNA is TGTGCCAGCAGCCCCTCCTCTGAGCAGTTCTTC.

V usage is TRBV10-2 and J usage is TRBJ2-7; 9 bases fit TRBD2. Trimming cost V 3 bases and J 0 bases; bases outside gene matches: 9. The CDR3 contains 17 residues. Per germline, CDR1 WSHSY and CDR2 SAAADI. CDR3: CASSDLTSGGSSYEQYF. CDR3 coding DNA: TGCGCCAGCAGTGACCTGACTAGCGGAGGTAGCTCCTACGAGCAGTACTTC.